Presented here are 18 T cell receptor beta chains from one specimen sequenced in a study of chemoradiotherapy in HPV16-positive cancers. Profiling relied on immunoSEQ multiplex PCR, and the TCRdb table lists in-frame clones only, not all of them. The sample records 9,000 to 15,000 clones, 55% to 70% being singletons. The sample was acquired from a patient who underwent chemoradiotherapy. The receptors come from a human donor with HPV-associated anogenital cancer.

V and J are TRBV11-2 and TRBJ2-2, with a tentative D call TRBD2 (6 bases). Germline lookup yields CDR1 SGHAT and CDR2 FQNNGV. The V and J ends lost 3 bases and 0 bases respectively, with 8 bases between them. This CDR3 contains 15 residues. The CDR3 DNA is TGTGCCAGCAGCTTTGGCGGGGCGAACACCGGGGAGCTGTTTTTT. It encodes CASSFGGANTGELFF.

The V and J genes are TRBV9 and TRBJ2-7; D is possibly TRBD1 (5 bases). V lost 2 bases and J lost 0, with 9 bases in between. The germline CDR1 and CDR2 sequences are SGDLS and YYNGEE. The CDR3 contains 14 residues. The CDR3 is CASSVGQDSYEQYF. CDR3 in DNA: TGTGCCAGCAGCGTGGGGCAGGACTCCTACGAGCAGTACTTC. Based on the CDR3 plus reference TRBV9 and TRBJ2-7, the full variable domain is DSGVTQTPKHLITATGQRVTLRCSPRSGDLSVYWYQQSLDQGLQFLIQYYNGEERAKGNILERFSAQQFPDLHSELNLSSLELGDSALYFCASSVGQDSYEQYFGPGTRLTVT.

The rearrangement uses TRBV2 and TRBJ2-7; D is possibly TRBD1 (6 bases). V dropped 6 bases and J dropped 3 bases, with 12 bases sitting between them. The CDR3 has 13 amino acids. From germline, CDR1 is SNHLY and CDR2 FYNNEI. CDR3 protein: CASSDRDNYEQYF. The CDR3 DNA is TGTGCCAGCAGCGACCGGGACAACTACGAGCAGTACTTC.

V gene TRBV11-2 combines with J gene TRBJ2-1; no reliable D call. V lost 0 bases and J 9 bases, leaving 12 bases between the germline ends. CDR3 length equals 14 residues. Germline V gene lookup returns CDR1 SGHAT and CDR2 FQNNGV. CDR3 amino acids: CASSLDRVALEQFF. In nucleotides, the CDR3 is TGTGCCAGCAGCTTAGATCGGGTGGCTCTTGAGCAGTTCTTC. Full variable domain (missing parts from reference TRBV11-2 and TRBJ2-1): EAGVAQSPRYKIIEKRQSVAFWCNPISGHATLYWYQQILGQGPKLLIQFQNNGVVDDSQLPKDRFSAERLKGVDSTLKIQPAKLEDSAVYLCASSLDRVALEQFFGPGTRLTVL.

This clone was recorded a few times. The chain couples TRBV2 to TRBJ2-7, with TRBD2 as a possible D gene (5 bases). This CDR3 spans 15 amino acids. Germline-derived CDR1 and CDR2 are SNHLY and FYNNEI. The V end was cut by 6 bases, the J end by 1 base, with 16 bases between. The CDR3: CASRVTFRRSYEQYF. In DNA, the CDR3 is TGTGCCAGCAGGGTTACTTTTCGGAGGTCCTACGAGCAGTACTTC.

CDR3 loop: CASSHVGGLLEQYF. Written as DNA, the CDR3 is TGTGCCAGCAGTCATGTGGGAGGGCTCCTCGAGCAGTACTTC. The rearrangement joins TRBV6-5 to TRBJ2-7; 7 bases map to TRBD2. This CDR3 contains 14 residues. Losses at the gene ends were 5 bases for V and 6 bases for J; bases not matched to a gene: 10. Germline assignment: CDR1 MNHEY and CDR2 SVGAGI.

The table lists this clone with a few counts. The CDR3 DNA is TGTGCCAGCAGCCAAGAAAGTAGGGGGAGCACAGATACGCAGTATTTT. Its protein product is CASSQESRGSTDTQYF. This sequence joins TRBV4-2 and TRBJ2-3, with a possible D match to TRBD1 (6 bases). Trimming removed 0 bases at V and 0 bases at J, with 10 bases between. The length of the CDR3 is 16 residues. Germline CDR1 LGHNA, CDR2 YNFKEQ.

The gene calls are TRBV28 and TRBJ1-3; 9 nucleotides align to TRBD1. CDR3 length: 16 amino acids. In germline, CDR1 is MDHEN, CDR2 SYDVKM. Unmatched junction bases numbered 6, after V lost 6 bases and J lost 0 bases. CDR3 amino acids: CASSPGTGYSGNTIYF. The CDR3 coding sequence is TGTGCCAGCAGCCCTGGGACAGGGTACTCTGGAAACACCATATATTTT.

The table lists this clone with a few counts. J is TRBJ1-4 and V is TRBV30; TRBD1 might be the D (5 bases). The V gene's germline CDR1 is GTSNPN and CDR2 SVGIG (reference sequence). CDR3 length: 17 amino acids. V lost 1 base to trimming and J lost 9 bases, with 24 bases between them. The CDR3 sequence is CAWSDPRRLTEGQKLFF. In DNA, the CDR3 is TGTGCCTGGAGTGACCCACGGAGGCTAACGGAGGGGCAAAAACTGTTTTTT. Supplemented by reference TRBV30 and TRBJ1-4, the full variable domain reads SQTIHQWPATLVQPVGSPLSLECTVEGTSNPNLYWYRQAAGRGLQLLFYSVGIGQISSEVPQNLSASRPQDRQFILSSKKLLLSDSGFYLCAWSDPRRLTEGQKLFFGSGTQLSVL.

The genes are TRBV27 and TRBJ2-7, with 7 bases that match TRBD2. The CDR3 is 14 residues long. V was pared by 6 bases and J by 4 bases, with 9 bases of the junction left unmatched. The V gene's germline CDR1 is MNHEY and CDR2 SMNVEV (reference sequence). The CDR3 DNA sequence: TGTGCCAGCAGCTGGGGAGGGTCAGGGTACGAGCAGTACTTC. Amino acids: CASSWGGSGYEQYF.

The J gene is TRBJ2-1, the V gene TRBV28; TRBD2 is a possible D gene (6 bases). Looked up from germline, CDR1 is MDHEN and CDR2 is SYDVKM. V lost 4 bases, J lost 8 bases, and 12 bases lay in between. The CDR3 consists of 13 residues. The CDR3 reads CASSSGVHDEQFF. In DNA, the CDR3 is TGTGCCAGCAGTTCGGGGGTACACGATGAGCAGTTCTTC.

In its sample, this clone ranks as medium-sized. CDR3 nucleotide sequence: TGCGCCAGCAGCCCTTACTCTGGGGCCAACGTCCTGACTTTC. This sequence encodes CASSPYSGANVLTF. This chain connects TRBV5-1 to TRBJ2-6, with D hard to call. Trimming took 4 bases from V and 0 from J, leaving 5 bases between them. CDR3 length: 14 amino acids. CDR1 is SGHRS, CDR2 YFSETQ, per germline.

V and J are TRBV29-1 and TRBJ2-1; D not resolved. The CDR3 is made up of 12 amino acids. Trimming removed 1 base at V and 4 bases at J, with 5 bases between. CDR1 and CDR2 (germline): SQVTM, ANQGSEA. The CDR3: CSVEAQYNEQFF. The CDR3, as DNA: TGCAGCGTTGAAGCACAGTACAATGAGCAGTTCTTC.

This chain links TRBV2 with TRBJ1-4, with TRBD1 identical over 8 bases. CDR1 and CDR2 from the germline V gene are SNHLY and FYNNEI. CDR3 length: 16 amino acids. Trimming at V came to 4 bases and at J to 0 bases, leaving 4 bases not matched to a gene. The CDR3 is CASSGDRFATNEKLFF. CDR3 sequence (DNA): TGTGCCAGCAGTGGGGACAGGTTCGCAACTAATGAAAAACTGTTTTTT.

The chain has TRBV6-1 and TRBJ2-7; no definite D call. CDR3 size: 14 residues. Germline-derived CDR1 and CDR2 are MNHNS and SASEGT. Trimming left V 3 bases short and J 6 bases short, with 15 bases between. The CDR3 DNA is TGTGCCAGCAGTGAGAGGACCACGTTGAGCGAGCAGTACTTC. Protein: CASSERTTLSEQYF.

The chain carries TRBV7-6 and TRBJ2-1; 7 bases are a match to TRBD1. The CDR3 consists of 14 residues. The germline V gene has CDR1 SGHVS and CDR2 FNYEAQ. Trimming removed 3 bases from V and 5 bases from J; junction bases left unmatched: 4. CDR3 sequence (DNA): TGTGCCAGCAGCTTCAGGGGGTCCCACAATGAGCAGTTCTTC. Its protein is CASSFRGSHNEQFF.

The V gene is TRBV4-1, the J gene TRBJ2-1; D perhaps matches TRBD1 (6 bases). Germline V gene data show CDR1 as MGHRA and CDR2 as YSYEKL. V shed 1 base and J shed 8 bases, with 12 bases lying between them. The CDR3 totals 14 residues. In DNA, the CDR3 is TGCGCCAGCAGCCAAGGGTGGGGGCTGGATGAGCAGTTCTTC. Protein product: CASSQGWGLDEQFF.

This clone has just a few counts. The gene calls are TRBV10-3 and TRBJ1-2; tentatively, D is TRBD1 (5 bases). CDR1 is ENHRY and CDR2 is SYGVKD in the germline V gene. V lost 4 bases and J 2 bases, leaving 14 bases between the germline ends. CDR3 size: 15 residues. This CDR3 is CAISARDGENYGYTF. CDR3 DNA sequence: TGTGCCATCAGTGCCCGGGACGGCGAGAACTATGGCTACACCTTC.